The T cell receptor beta chain under discussion was sequenced for a study of T cells after somatic rescue of genetic block. Produced via immunoSEQ multiplex PCR; TCRdb's table is partial and in-frame only. This table has around 52,000 clones, 96% appearing once. CDR1 LNHDA and CDR2 SQIVND come from the germline V gene (reference sequence). The J segment lost 3 bases and the V segment lost 5 bases, leaving 6 bases of the junction unmatched. This CDR3 spans 15 amino acids. What was sequenced was peripheral blood mononuclear cells (PBMCs). This TCR was recovered from a child in the first two years of life. The chain employs TRBV19 and TRBJ2-7; 11 bases line up with TRBD1. Written as DNA, the CDR3 is TGTGCCAGTAGTGATTTTGGGACAGGGGGCTACGAGCAGTACTTC. This translates into CASSDFGTGGYEQYF.